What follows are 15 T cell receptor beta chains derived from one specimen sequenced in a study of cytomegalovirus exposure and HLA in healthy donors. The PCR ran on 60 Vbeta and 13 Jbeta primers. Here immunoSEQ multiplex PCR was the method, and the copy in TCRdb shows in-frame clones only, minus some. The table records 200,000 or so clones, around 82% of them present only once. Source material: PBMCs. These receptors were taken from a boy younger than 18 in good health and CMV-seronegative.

CDR3 sequence: CAWSGQNQETQYF. DNA for the CDR3: TGTGCCTGGAGTGGACAGAACCAAGAGACCCAGTACTTC. The rearrangement joins TRBV30 to TRBJ2-5, with a tentative D call TRBD1 (5 bases). V lost 1 base and J 0 bases, leaving 6 bases between the germline ends. The CDR3 has 13 amino acids. Germline V gene data show CDR1 as GTSNPN and CDR2 as SVGIG (reference sequence).

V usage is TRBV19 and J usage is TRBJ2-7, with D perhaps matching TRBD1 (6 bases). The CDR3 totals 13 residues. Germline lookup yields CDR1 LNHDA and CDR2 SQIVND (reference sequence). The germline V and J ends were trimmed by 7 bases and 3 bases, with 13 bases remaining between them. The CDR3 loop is CASMQGSGYEQYF. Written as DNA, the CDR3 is TGTGCCAGTATGCAGGGGAGCGGCTACGAGCAGTACTTC.

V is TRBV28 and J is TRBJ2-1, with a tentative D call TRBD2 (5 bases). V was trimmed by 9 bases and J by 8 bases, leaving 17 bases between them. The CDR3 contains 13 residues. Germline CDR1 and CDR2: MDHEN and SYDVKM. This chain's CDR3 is CASAGPPADEQFF. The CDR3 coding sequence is TGTGCCAGTGCGGGTCCTCCGGCGGATGAGCAGTTCTTC.

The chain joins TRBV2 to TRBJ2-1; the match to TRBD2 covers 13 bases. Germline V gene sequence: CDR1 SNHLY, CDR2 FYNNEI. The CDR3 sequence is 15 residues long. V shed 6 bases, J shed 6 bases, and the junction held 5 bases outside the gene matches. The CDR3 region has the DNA TGTGCCAGCAGCCGACTAGCGGGGGGAGTCAATGAGCAGTTCTTC. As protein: CASSRLAGGVNEQFF.

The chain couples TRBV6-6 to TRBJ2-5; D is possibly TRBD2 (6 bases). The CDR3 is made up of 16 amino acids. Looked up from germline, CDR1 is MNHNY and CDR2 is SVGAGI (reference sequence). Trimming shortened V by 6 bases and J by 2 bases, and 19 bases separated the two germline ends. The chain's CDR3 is CASSQRRVAGQETQYF. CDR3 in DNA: TGTGCCAGCAGCCAACGCCGAGTTGCGGGGCAAGAGACCCAGTACTTC.

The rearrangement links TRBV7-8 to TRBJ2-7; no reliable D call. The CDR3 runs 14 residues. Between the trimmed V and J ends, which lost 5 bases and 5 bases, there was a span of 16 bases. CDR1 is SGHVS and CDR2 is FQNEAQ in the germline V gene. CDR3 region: CASSKYRRGHEQYF. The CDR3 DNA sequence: TGTGCCAGCAGCAAGTACCGACGTGGGCACGAGCAGTACTTC. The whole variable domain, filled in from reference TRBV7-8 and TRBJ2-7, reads GAGVSQSPRYKVAKRGQDVALRCDPISGHVSLFWYQQALGQGPEFLTYFQNEAQLDKSGLPSDRFFAERPEGSVSTLKIQRTQQEDSAVYLCASSKYRRGHEQYFGPGTRLTVT.

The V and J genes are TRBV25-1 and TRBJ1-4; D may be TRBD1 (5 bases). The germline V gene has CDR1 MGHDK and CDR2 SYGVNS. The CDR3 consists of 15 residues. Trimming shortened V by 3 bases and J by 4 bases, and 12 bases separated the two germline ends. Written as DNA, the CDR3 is TGTGCCAGCAGTGACTCGACAGCCTATAATGAAAAACTGTTTTTT. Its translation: CASSDSTAYNEKLFF.

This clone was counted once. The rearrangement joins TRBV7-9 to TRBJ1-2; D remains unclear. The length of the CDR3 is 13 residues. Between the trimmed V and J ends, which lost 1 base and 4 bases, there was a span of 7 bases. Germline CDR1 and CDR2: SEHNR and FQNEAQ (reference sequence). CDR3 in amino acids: CASSLGLSYGYTF. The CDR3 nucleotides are TGTGCCAGCAGCTTAGGACTCTCCTATGGCTACACCTTC.

The CDR3 sequence is CASSLGPPGQGIYEQYF. The CDR3 coding sequence is TGTGCCAGCAGCTTGGGACCTCCGGGACAGGGTATCTACGAGCAGTACTTC. This chain connects TRBV7-8 to TRBJ2-7; 9 positions match TRBD1. The CDR3 is 17 residues long. V lost 3 bases, J lost 3 bases, and 12 bases stayed unmatched. In germline, CDR1 is SGHVS, CDR2 FQNEAQ.

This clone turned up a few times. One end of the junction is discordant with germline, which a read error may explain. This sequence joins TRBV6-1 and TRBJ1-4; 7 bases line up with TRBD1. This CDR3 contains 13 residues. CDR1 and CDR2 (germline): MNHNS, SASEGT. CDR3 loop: CASSEGRGSQPYF. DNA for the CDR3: TGTGCCAGCAGTGAGGGCAGGGGGAGCCAACCGTATTTT.

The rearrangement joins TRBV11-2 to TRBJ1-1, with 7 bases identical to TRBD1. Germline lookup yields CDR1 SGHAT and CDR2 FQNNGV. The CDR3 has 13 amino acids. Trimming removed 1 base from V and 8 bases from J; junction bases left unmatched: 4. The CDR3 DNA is TGTGCCAGCAGCTTAGCCCCGGGACAGGAAGCTTTCTTT. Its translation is CASSLAPGQEAFF.

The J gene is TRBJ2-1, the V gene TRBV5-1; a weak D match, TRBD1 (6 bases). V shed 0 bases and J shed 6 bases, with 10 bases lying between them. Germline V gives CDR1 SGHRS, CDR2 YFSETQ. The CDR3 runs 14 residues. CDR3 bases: TGCGCCAGCAGCTTGGCCTCCAGGGGCAATGAGCAGTTCTTC. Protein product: CASSLASRGNEQFF.

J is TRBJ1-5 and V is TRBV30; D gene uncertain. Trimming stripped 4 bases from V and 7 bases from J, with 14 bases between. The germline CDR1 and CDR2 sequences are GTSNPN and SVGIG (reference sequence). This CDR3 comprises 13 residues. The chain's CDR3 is CAWTGGGDQPQHF. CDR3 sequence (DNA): TGTGCCTGGACCGGAGGAGGAGACCAGCCCCAGCATTTT.

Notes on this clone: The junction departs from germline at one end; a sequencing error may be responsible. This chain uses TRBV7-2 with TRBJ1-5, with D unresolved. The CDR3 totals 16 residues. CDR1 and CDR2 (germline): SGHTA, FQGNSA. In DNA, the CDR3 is TGTGCCAGCAGCTTAAACGGGATCCTTAGCAATCAGCCCCAGCCTTTT. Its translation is CASSLNGILSNQPQPF.

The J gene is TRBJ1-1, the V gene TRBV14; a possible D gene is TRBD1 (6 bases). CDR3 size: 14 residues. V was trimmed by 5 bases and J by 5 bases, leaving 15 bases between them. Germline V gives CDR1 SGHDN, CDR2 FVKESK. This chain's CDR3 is CASSATGRGTEAFF. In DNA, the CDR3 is TGTGCCAGCAGCGCTACAGGGCGGGGGACTGAAGCTTTCTTT.